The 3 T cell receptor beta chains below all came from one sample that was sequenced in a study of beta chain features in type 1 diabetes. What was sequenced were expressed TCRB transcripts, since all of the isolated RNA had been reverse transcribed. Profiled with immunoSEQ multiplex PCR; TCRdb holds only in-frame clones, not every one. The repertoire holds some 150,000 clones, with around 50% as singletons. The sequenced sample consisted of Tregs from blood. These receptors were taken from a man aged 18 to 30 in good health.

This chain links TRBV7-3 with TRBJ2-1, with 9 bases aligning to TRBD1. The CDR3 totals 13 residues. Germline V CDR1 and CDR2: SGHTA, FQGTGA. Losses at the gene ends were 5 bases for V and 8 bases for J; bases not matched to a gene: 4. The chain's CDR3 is CASSPTGGDEQFF. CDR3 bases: TGTGCCAGCAGCCCTACAGGGGGCGATGAGCAGTTCTTC.

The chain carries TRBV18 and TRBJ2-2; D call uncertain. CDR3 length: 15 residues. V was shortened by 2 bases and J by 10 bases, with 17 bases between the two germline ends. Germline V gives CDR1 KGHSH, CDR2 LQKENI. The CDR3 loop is CASSPSRRSSEELFF. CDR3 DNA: TGTGCCAGCTCACCAAGTCGGCGGTCCTCCGAGGAGCTGTTTTTT.

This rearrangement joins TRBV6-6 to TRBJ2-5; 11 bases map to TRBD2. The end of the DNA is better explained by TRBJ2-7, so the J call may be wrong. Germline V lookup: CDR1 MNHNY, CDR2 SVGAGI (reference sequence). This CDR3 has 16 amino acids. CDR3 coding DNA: TGTGCCAGCAGGGGAAGCGGACTAGCGGGTTACTACGAGCAGTACTTC. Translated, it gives CASRGSGLAGYYEQYF.